What follows are 3 T cell receptor beta chains derived from one specimen sequenced in a study of cytomegalovirus exposure and HLA in healthy donors. Primers included in the PCR were 60 Vbeta and 13 Jbeta primers. The repertoire was sequenced with immunoSEQ multiplex PCR; TCRdb's copy has only in-frame clones and lacks some. The data show more than 110,000 clones, about 73% seen once. Sequencing input: PBMCs. The receptors here all came from a woman aged 55-70 years in good health and CMV-seropositive.

This chain joins TRBV7-3 and TRBJ2-6; D remains ambiguous. This CDR3 is built from 15 residues. The V and J ends lost 5 bases and 0 bases respectively, with 8 bases between them. Germline loops: CDR1 SGHTA, CDR2 FQGTGA. CDR3 nucleotides: TGTGCCAGCAGCCAGGCAAGCTCTGGGGCCAACGTCCTGACTTTC. Amino acid sequence: CASSQASSGANVLTF.

The chain has TRBV15 and TRBJ2-6; tentatively, D is TRBD1 (6 bases). Germline CDR1 and CDR2: LNHNV and YYDKDF (reference sequence). CDR3 size: 15 residues. Deletions cut 3 bases from V and 8 bases from J, with 14 bases between. The CDR3 spells CATSSRQVGTNVLTF. For the CDR3, the DNA is TGTGCCACCAGCAGTAGACAGGTCGGGACCAACGTCCTGACTTTC.

The chain has TRBV10-1 and TRBJ1-1, with a weak D call TRBD1 (6 bases). The CDR3 runs to 14 residues. Germline-derived CDR1 and CDR2 are WNHNN and SYGVQD (reference sequence). V was cut by 4 bases and J by 3 bases, with 12 bases left in between. The CDR3 region has the DNA TGCGCCAGCAGTGGCAGTAAGGGGGACACTGAAGCTTTCTTT. It is translated as CASSGSKGDTEAFF.